The rows below give T cell receptor beta chains drawn from one sample of a study of OX40 agonist ivuxolimab in advanced cancers. Sequenced by immunoSEQ multiplex PCR; TCRdb stores in-frame clones only, minus some. The sample has around 34,000 clones; approximately 81% are singletons. The sequenced sample was CD4+ or CD8+ T cells sorted from blood, obtained in a trial of the OX40 agonist ivuxolimab. These receptors were obtained from an adult with an advanced solid tumor such as melanoma, head and neck, liver or kidney cancer. The CDR3 runs from the conserved cysteine through the conserved F or W. A D gene is named only where the DNA matches it firmly. The listing skips clone size in some rows; elsewhere it reads once, few, many or a size class.

d_call	clone_size	j_call	v_call	cdr3_nt	cdr3_aa
NA	few	TRBJ1-2	TRBV6-5	TGTGCCAGCCTTCAGTTAACAGGTCGCAATTATGGCTACACCTTC	CASLQLTGRNYGYTF
NA	NA	TRBJ1-5	TRBV6-5	TGTGCCAGCAGTTACTCTCGGAGCAATCAGCCCCAGCATTTT	CASSYSRSNQPQHF
TRBD1	NA	TRBJ1-5	TRBV19	TGTGCCAGTAGTATAGTGGGGCAGGGGGCGACTCAGCCCCAGCATTTT	CASSIVGQGATQPQHF
NA	NA	TRBJ1-5	TRBV19	TGTGCCAGTGTCGCAGGGGAAAGTCAGCCCCAGCATTTT	CASVAGESQPQHF
NA	NA	TRBJ1-5	TRBV7-2	TGTGCCAGCAGCTTAGGTGGGGGGCCCCAGCATTTT	CASSLGGGPQHF
NA	once	TRBJ1-1	TRBV5-1	TGCGCCAGCAGCTTGGACGTAAGCAGCACTGAAGCTTTCTTT	CASSLDVSSTEAFF
TRBD1	NA	TRBJ1-5	TRBV30	TGTGCCTGGAGTTCCGGTCGGCTCGGGACAGGGAGTAATCAGCCCCAGCATTTT	CAWSSGRLGTGSNQPQHF
TRBD1	NA	TRBJ1-2	TRBV5-1	TGCGCCAGCAGCTGGCTGACAGGGAATAAGTATGGCTACACCTTC	CASSWLTGNKYGYTF
NA	NA	TRBJ1-4	TRBV6-5	TGTGCCAGCAGTTACTCGAATAGCGGGGGGGAAAAACTGTTTTTT	CASSYSNSGGEKLFF
TRBD1	NA	TRBJ1-1	TRBV28	TGTGCCAGCAGTTTAGGGTTTCGGTGGGGACAGGGGGCAGCGGTCGGCACTGAAGCTTTCTTT	CASSLGFRWGQGAAVGTEAFF
TRBD2	NA	TRBJ2-5	TRBV10-2	TGCGCCAGCAGGGTCGGGGGGGCCGCGGAGACCCAGTACTTC	CASRVGGAAETQYF
NA	NA	TRBJ2-5	TRBV10-1	TGCGCCGGCTTTAAGGGGGTGGGGGAGACCCAGTACTTC	CAGFKGVGETQYF
TRBD1	NA	TRBJ2-5	TRBV7-2	TGTGCCAGCAGCCGGGACAGCTCCCAAGAGACCCAGTACTTC	CASSRDSSQETQYF
NA	NA	TRBJ2-1	TRBV7-9	TGTGCCAGCAGCCTATCCGACCCAGGGGATGAGCAGTTCTTC	CASSLSDPGDEQFF
NA	NA	TRBJ2-2	TRBV4-3	TGCGCCAGCAGCCAAGGTATAGCGGCGAACACCGGGGAGCTGTTTTTT	CASSQGIAANTGELFF
TRBD1	NA	TRBJ2-5	TRBV5-4	TGTGCCAGCAGCCAGACAGGGCAAGAGACCCAGTACTTC	CASSQTGQETQYF
TRBD1	NA	TRBJ2-2	TRBV9	TGTGCCAGCAGCGTAGTTGGTGGGACAGGGATCACCGGGGAGCTGTTTTTT	CASSVVGGTGITGELFF
NA	NA	TRBJ2-6	TRBV6-1	TGTGCCAGCAGTACAGGGTTACCTGGGGCCAACGTCCTGACTTTC	CASSTGLPGANVLTF
TRBD2	NA	TRBJ2-5	TRBV10-2	TGCGCCAGCACTATAGCGGGAGGGATTAAAGAGACCCAGTACTTC	CASTIAGGIKETQYF
NA	NA	TRBJ1-6	TRBV7-2	TGTGCCAGCAGCTTAATGGGACAATATAATTCACCCCTCCACTTT	CASSLMGQYNSPLHF
NA	NA	TRBJ1-1	TRBV19	TGTGCCAGTAGTGCCCCGTTTACCGGTGAAGCTTTCTTT	CASSAPFTGEAFF
NA	NA	TRBJ2-1	TRBV5-1	TGCGCCAGCAGCTTGGGAAGGAGCTCCTACAATGAGCAGTTCTTC	CASSLGRSSYNEQFF
TRBD2	NA	TRBJ2-5	TRBV9	TGTGCCAGCAGCGTAGCGGGGGGGGAGACCCAGTACTTC	CASSVAGGETQYF
NA	NA	TRBJ1-2	TRBV7-8	TGTGCCAGCAGCTTGTCGACAAGCAATAACTATGGCTACACCTTC	CASSLSTSNNYGYTF
TRBD2	NA	TRBJ2-1	TRBV19	TGTGCCAGTAGTAAGGGCGGGAGCTCCTACAATGAGCAGTTCTTC	CASSKGGSSYNEQFF
NA	NA	TRBJ2-7	TRBV18	TGTGCCAGCTCAGAGGGGTCCGAGCAGTACTTC	CASSEGSEQYF
TRBD1	once	TRBJ2-2	TRBV28	TGTGCCAGCAGTTTACCCGGGACAGGGATCGGCGGGGAGCTGTTTTTT	CASSLPGTGIGGELFF
NA	NA	TRBJ2-4	TRBV27	TGTGCCAGCAGTTTAAAAGCGGCAGGGAGGTACATTCAGTACTTC	CASSLKAAGRYIQYF
TRBD1	NA	TRBJ1-3	TRBV6-6	TGTGCCAGCCCGACAGGGACTGGAAACACCATATATTTT	CASPTGTGNTIYF
TRBD2	few	TRBJ2-1	TRBV10-3	TGTGCCACCACTAGCGGGAGTTACAATGAGCAGTTCTTC	CATTSGSYNEQFF
TRBD1	NA	TRBJ1-2	TRBV4-3	TGCGCCAGCAGCCCCGACAGGGTTCGATATGGCTACACCTTC	CASSPDRVRYGYTF
NA	NA	TRBJ1-1	TRBV5-1	TGCGCCAGCAGTTCAGGGTTTGGGAACACTGAAGCTTTCTTT	CASSSGFGNTEAFF